One and the same sample provided the 29 T cell receptor beta chains below, sequenced in a study of T cell changes during pregnancy in multiple sclerosis. TCRdb keeps only in-frame clones here, not all; method: immunoSEQ multiplex PCR. The sample carries about 36,000 clones, roughly 92% recorded once. Sequencing used PBMCs (not recorded whether the cells were cultured). These receptors originate from a female donor with multiple sclerosis, enrolled in a pregnancy study.

The chain carries TRBV18 and TRBJ2-3; D perhaps matches TRBD2 (5 bases). The CDR3 consists of 14 residues. The V gene's germline CDR1 is KGHSH and CDR2 LQKENI. V was pared by 4 bases and J by 3 bases, with 11 bases between. CDR3: CASSRVRDTDTQYF. The CDR3 nucleotides read TGTGCCAGCTCACGGGTTCGGGATACAGATACGCAGTATTTT.

In DNA, the CDR3 is TGTGCCAGCAGTCCTAGACCCATCTCCTACGAGCAGTACTTC. Residues: CASSPRPISYEQYF. This chain uses TRBV2 with TRBJ2-7; D is ambiguous. Germline CDR1 SNHLY, CDR2 FYNNEI. The CDR3 is 14 amino acids. V was cut by 5 bases and J by 0 bases, with 11 bases left in between. The full variable domain, in which reference TRBV2 and TRBJ2-7 provide the parts outside the CDR3, is EPEVTQTPSHQVTQMGQEVILRCVPISNHLYFYWYRQILGQKVEFLVSFYNNEISEKSEIFDDQFSVERPDGSNFTLKIRSTKLEDSAMYFCASSPRPISYEQYFGPGTRLTVT.

The V and J genes are TRBV29-1 and TRBJ1-4; the D gene is possibly TRBD1 (5 bases). The V gene's germline CDR1 is SQVTM and CDR2 ANQGSEA. This CDR3 spans 12 amino acids. Trimming shortened V by 6 bases and J by 7 bases, and 12 bases separated the two germline ends. In DNA, the CDR3 is TGCAGCGTGACAGTCCCGAGTGAAAAACTGTTTTTT. Translation: CSVTVPSEKLFF.

The chain couples TRBV11-2 to TRBJ2-7; TRBD2 aligns across 7 bases. CDR1 and CDR2 from the germline V gene are SGHAT and FQNNGV. The CDR3 is made up of 16 amino acids. J lost 7 bases, V lost 1 base, and 13 bases had no gene match. The CDR3 here is CASSLAIKAGTYEQYF. The DNA for the CDR3 is TGTGCCAGCAGCTTAGCAATAAAAGCGGGAACTTATGAGCAGTACTTC.

The chain employs TRBV6-1 and TRBJ1-5, with D perhaps matching TRBD1 (6 bases). V lost 2 bases and J lost 4, with 18 bases in between. Germline V gives CDR1 MNHNS, CDR2 SASEGT. The CDR3 is 17 amino acids. The DNA for the CDR3 is TGTGCCAGCAGTGAATTTGAAGGGGGGGCCTTAAATCAGCCCCAGCATTTT. Translation: CASSEFEGGALNQPQHF.

The rearrangement links TRBV4-1 to TRBJ2-1; 9 bases match TRBD1. CDR1 MGHRA and CDR2 YSYEKL come from the germline V gene. After removal of 3 bases from V and 6 bases from J, the junction contained 6 bases not matched to a gene. There are 15 residues in the CDR3. The CDR3 DNA reads as TGCGCCAGCAGCCATTCACAGGGGGCGCTCAATGAGCAGTTCTTC. It is translated as CASSHSQGALNEQFF.

The count of this clone is one. This chain connects TRBV2 to TRBJ1-3; tentatively, D is TRBD1 (6 bases). The V gene's germline CDR1 is SNHLY and CDR2 FYNNEI. V was cut by 8 bases and J by 2 bases, with 16 bases left in between. This CDR3 contains 15 residues. DNA of the CDR3: TGTGCCAGCGTAACTACAGGGCTACCTGGAAACACCATATATTTT. It translates to CASVTTGLPGNTIYF.

The chain combines TRBV6-1 with TRBJ2-2; the D gene is possibly TRBD2 (5 bases). Germline V gene sequence: CDR1 MNHNS, CDR2 SASEGT. This CDR3 region has 15 residues. Trimming pared 8 bases from V and 0 bases from J, leaving 13 bases between. The CDR3 is CASQDGVANTGELFF. The CDR3 DNA reads as TGTGCCAGCCAGGACGGGGTCGCGAACACCGGGGAGCTGTTTTTT.

This clone was seen a handful of times. V is TRBV30 and J is TRBJ2-5; a weak D match, TRBD1 (5 bases). Germline V gene lookup returns CDR1 GTSNPN and CDR2 SVGIG (reference sequence). Deletions cut 2 bases from V and 4 bases from J, with 11 bases between. The length of the CDR3 is 13 residues. The CDR3 protein is CAWSLRQGETQYF. CDR3 nucleotides: TGTGCCTGGAGTCTCAGGCAGGGAGAGACCCAGTACTTC.

In nucleotides, the CDR3 is TGTGCCAGCAGGCTAAGGGGGGGCACTGAAGCTTTCTTT. This encodes CASRLRGGTEAFF. The J gene is TRBJ1-1, the V gene TRBV2, with D possibly matching TRBD1 (6 bases). The germline CDR1 and CDR2 sequences are SNHLY and FYNNEI. Trimming took off 6 bases at V and 4 bases at J, with 12 bases between the two ends. The CDR3 sequence is 13 residues long.

Only one count was recorded for this clone. The chain joins TRBV5-1 to TRBJ2-5; tentatively, D is TRBD2 (5 bases). Trimming stripped 4 bases from V and 5 bases from J, with 15 bases between. Germline values: CDR1 SGHRS, CDR2 YFSETQ. The CDR3 has 14 residues. The CDR3 here is CASSPPGLSETQYF. CDR3 nucleotide sequence: TGCGCCAGCAGCCCCCCTGGACTCAGCGAGACCCAGTACTTC. Looking up the rest from reference TRBV5-1 and TRBJ2-5 gives the full variable domain: KAGVTQTPRYLIKTRGQQVTLSCSPISGHRSVSWYQQTPGQGLQFLFEYFSETQRNKGNFPGRFSGRQFSNSRSEMNVSTLELGDSALYLCASSPPGLSETQYFGPGTRLLVL.

This clone was observed a single time. The CDR3: CASGAGTSSTDTQYF. DNA for the CDR3: TGTGCCAGTGGAGCCGGGACTTCAAGCACAGATACGCAGTATTTT. This chain uses TRBV19 with TRBJ2-3; tentatively, D is TRBD2 (6 bases). V gave up 8 bases and J gave up 0 bases, with 15 bases separating them. The length of the CDR3 is 15 residues. Germline values: CDR1 LNHDA, CDR2 SQIVND (reference sequence). Filled out from reference TRBV19 and TRBJ2-3, the complete variable domain reads DGGITQSPKYLFRKEGQNVTLSCEQNLNHDAMYWYRQDPGQGLRLIYYSQIVNDFQKGDIAEGYSVSREKKESFPLTVTSAQKNPTAFYLCASGAGTSSTDTQYFGPGTRLTVL.

V is TRBV4-1 and J is TRBJ2-3; the match to TRBD2 covers 16 bases. The trim removed 0 bases at V and 0 bases at J, leaving 3 bases unmatched. Germline values: CDR1 MGHRA, CDR2 YSYEKL. CDR3 length: 19 amino acids. CDR3 loop: CASSQEGTSGRASTDTQYF. In nucleotides, the CDR3 is TGCGCCAGCAGCCAAGAAGGGACTAGCGGGAGGGCCAGCACAGATACGCAGTATTTT.

The chain uses TRBV2 and TRBJ2-3, with TRBD2 matching 7 bases. CDR3 length: 14 residues. V gave up 6 bases and J gave up 3 bases; unmatched junction bases: 6. From germline, CDR1 is SNHLY and CDR2 FYNNEI. The CDR3 protein is CASRREGGTDTQYF. The CDR3 DNA sequence: TGTGCCAGCAGACGAGAGGGAGGGACAGATACGCAGTATTTT.

V is TRBV19 and J is TRBJ1-4, with D maybe TRBD1 (5 bases). This CDR3 has 16 residues. The germline V gene has CDR1 LNHDA and CDR2 SQIVND (reference sequence). The V end lost 1 base, the J end lost 5 bases, and 14 bases lay between the germline ends. The CDR3 protein is CASSIGAGTGNEKLFF. The DNA for the CDR3 is TGTGCCAGTAGTATAGGAGCCGGGACTGGGAATGAAAAACTGTTTTTT.

The CDR3 DNA reads as TGTGCCAGCAGCGCATGGGACAGGGGGCCCTCCTCTGGGGCCAACGTCCTGACTTTC. As protein: CASSAWDRGPSSGANVLTF. The chain links TRBV5-6 to TRBJ2-6; 12 bases map to TRBD1. The germline CDR1 and CDR2 sequences are SGHDT and YYEEEE. The V and J ends lost 4 bases and 0 bases, in that order; junction bases with no gene match: 8. The CDR3 runs 19 residues.

This chain joins TRBV6-4 and TRBJ2-2; no clear D. The CDR3 spans 15 residues. Germline V lookup: CDR1 MRHNA, CDR2 SNTAGT. V lost 4 bases, J lost 6 bases, and 15 bases lay in between. This CDR3 is CASSATFPLSGELFF. Here the CDR3 DNA reads TGTGCCAGCAGTGCAACCTTCCCTCTTTCCGGGGAGCTGTTTTTT.

This chain connects TRBV5-1 to TRBJ1-2; D might be TRBD1 (5 bases). V was cut by 5 bases and J by 7 bases, with 6 bases left in between. Germline CDR1 SGHRS, CDR2 YFSETQ. The CDR3 contains 10 residues. CDR3 region: CASSTGGYTF. In nucleotides, the CDR3 is TGCGCCAGCAGTACAGGTGGCTACACCTTC.

The V gene is TRBV5-5, the J gene TRBJ2-2; D possibly corresponds to TRBD1 (5 bases). The CDR3 length is 14 residues. Germline lookup yields CDR1 SGHKS and CDR2 YYEKEE (reference sequence). V shed 5 bases and J shed 1 base, with 9 bases lying between them. CDR3 residues: CASSVQGNTGELFF. CDR3 nucleotides: TGTGCCAGCAGTGTCCAGGGGAACACCGGGGAGCTGTTTTTT.

V is TRBV30 and J is TRBJ1-1; the D is unclear. The V gene lost 0 bases and the J gene lost 4 bases, with 9 bases spanning the gap. Germline V CDR1 and CDR2: GTSNPN, SVGIG (reference sequence). The CDR3 extends over 13 amino acids. The CDR3 sequence is CAWSVILSTEAFF. CDR3 sequence (DNA): TGTGCCTGGAGTGTAATTTTGAGCACTGAAGCTTTCTTT.

The V call is TRBV9, the J call TRBJ2-7; D possibly uses TRBD1 or TRBD2 (6 bases each). The CDR3 is made up of 15 amino acids. V was pared by 4 bases and J by 5 bases, with 19 bases between. From germline, CDR1 is SGDLS and CDR2 YYNGEE. CDR3 DNA: TGTGCCAGCAGCCCAACGCTGGGGGGCCCCAACGAGCAGTACTTC. Residues: CASSPTLGGPNEQYF. The variable domain in full, completed from reference TRBV9 and TRBJ2-7, reads DSGVTQTPKHLITATGQRVTLRCSPRSGDLSVYWYQQSLDQGLQFLIQYYNGEERAKGNILERFSAQQFPDLHSELNLSSLELGDSALYFCASSPTLGGPNEQYFGPGTRLTVT.

The V gene is TRBV2, the J gene TRBJ2-4; TRBD1 matches at 11 bases. The CDR3 length is 16 residues. Germline CDR1 is SNHLY and CDR2 is FYNNEI. Trimming cost V 7 bases and J 4 bases; bases outside gene matches: 9. The CDR3 sequence is CASNIPGQGGKNIQYF. The CDR3 bases are TGTGCCAGCAATATACCGGGACAGGGGGGTAAAAACATTCAGTACTTC. The complete variable domain, with remaining parts taken from reference TRBV2 and TRBJ2-4, reads EPEVTQTPSHQVTQMGQEVILRCVPISNHLYFYWYRQILGQKVEFLVSFYNNEISEKSEIFDDQFSVERPDGSNFTLKIRSTKLEDSAMYFCASNIPGQGGKNIQYFGAGTRLSVL.

This clone was seen only a few times. This rearrangement joins TRBV6-5 to TRBJ2-7; D possibly corresponds to TRBD2 (5 bases). Per the germline V gene, CDR1 is MNHEY and CDR2 is SVGAGI. V gave up 0 bases and J gave up 0 bases, with 12 bases separating them. The CDR3 sequence is 16 residues long. The CDR3 nucleotides read TGTGCCAGCAGTTACTCAGGACTGGTAAGCTCCTACGAGCAGTACTTC. Protein: CASSYSGLVSSYEQYF.

The V gene is TRBV4-3, the J gene TRBJ1-2; no firm D call. V was cut by 4 bases and J by 2 bases, with 14 bases left in between. There are 15 residues in the CDR3. Germline CDR1 LGHNA, CDR2 YSLEER. The CDR3 sequence: CASSRAGDPNYGYTF. CDR3 sequence (DNA): TGCGCCAGCAGCCGGGCCGGCGACCCCAACTATGGCTACACCTTC.

The chain is built from TRBV6-1 and TRBJ2-5; D is unresolved. CDR3 length equals 13 residues. Germline loops: CDR1 MNHNS, CDR2 SASEGT. Trimming took off 4 bases at V and 2 bases at J, with 8 bases between the two ends. CDR3 sequence reads: CASSGWKQETQYF. As DNA, the CDR3 is TGTGCCAGCAGTGGGTGGAAACAAGAGACCCAGTACTTC.

This rearrangement joins TRBV27 to TRBJ1-2; D not certain. The CDR3 runs 14 residues. CDR1 is MNHEY, CDR2 SMNVEV, per germline (reference sequence). V was cut by 5 bases and J by 4 bases, with 14 bases left in between. In nucleotides, the CDR3 is TGTGCCAGCAGTCCACTGCGGCCCCGCTATGGCTACACCTTC. It translates to CASSPLRPRYGYTF.

The chain carries TRBV25-1 and TRBJ2-3; D remains unclear. Trimming cost V 4 bases and J 0 bases, with 14 bases left between them. Germline CDR1 reads MGHDK; CDR2 reads SYGVNS. This CDR3 has 16 residues. Written as DNA, the CDR3 is TGTGCCAGCAGTGCCCCGGTGCACCTAAGCACAGATACGCAGTATTTT. Protein product: CASSAPVHLSTDTQYF. The variable domain in full, completed from reference TRBV25-1 and TRBJ2-3, reads EADIYQTPRYLVIGTGKKITLECSQTMGHDKMYWYQQDPGMELHLIHYSYGVNSTEKGDLSSESTVSRIRTEHFPLTLESARPSHTSQYLCASSAPVHLSTDTQYFGPGTRLTVL.

V usage is TRBV28 and J usage is TRBJ2-5; D possibly matches TRBD1 or TRBD2 (6 bases each). Trimming removed 0 bases at V and 5 bases at J, with 16 bases between. Germline loops: CDR1 MDHEN, CDR2 SYDVKM. CDR3 length: 16 amino acids. The CDR3 loop reads CASSLWDLRGRETQYF. CDR3 coding DNA: TGTGCCAGCAGTTTATGGGACCTACGGGGGCGGGAGACCCAGTACTTC.

This clone was observed once. V gene TRBV7-9 combines with J gene TRBJ2-7; TRBD1 is a possible D gene (6 bases). The germline V and J ends were trimmed by 6 bases and 6 bases, with 15 bases remaining between them. Germline V lookup: CDR1 SEHNR, CDR2 FQNEAQ (reference sequence). The CDR3 extends over 13 amino acids. DNA for the CDR3: TGTGCCAGCAGTTTGACAGGAATCGGCGAGCAGTACTTC. Amino acids: CASSLTGIGEQYF.